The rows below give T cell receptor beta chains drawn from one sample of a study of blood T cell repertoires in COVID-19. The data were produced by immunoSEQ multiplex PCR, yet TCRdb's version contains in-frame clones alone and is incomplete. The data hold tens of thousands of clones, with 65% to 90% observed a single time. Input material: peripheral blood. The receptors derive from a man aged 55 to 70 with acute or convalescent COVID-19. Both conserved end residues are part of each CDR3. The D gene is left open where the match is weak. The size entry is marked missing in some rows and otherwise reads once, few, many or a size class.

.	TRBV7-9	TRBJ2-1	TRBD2	CASSLSGSYLGNEQFF	TGTGCCAGCAGTCTAAGCGGGAGTTACTTGGGGAATGAGCAGTTCTTC
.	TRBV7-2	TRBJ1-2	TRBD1	CASSLGQGDYGYTF	TGTGCCAGCAGCTTGGGACAGGGCGACTATGGCTACACCTTC
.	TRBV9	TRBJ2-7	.	CASSVGTAYEQYF	TGTGCCAGCAGCGTAGGCACAGCCTACGAGCAGTACTTC
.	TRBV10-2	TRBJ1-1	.	CASSDQIGTEAFF	TGCGCCAGCAGTGACCAAATCGGCACTGAAGCTTTCTTT
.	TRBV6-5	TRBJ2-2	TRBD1	CASKRTGASTGELFF	TGTGCCAGCAAAAGGACAGGGGCGAGCACCGGGGAGCTGTTTTTT
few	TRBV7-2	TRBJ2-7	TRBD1	CASSFGTGPFYEQYF	TGTGCCAGCAGCTTCGGGACAGGGCCCTTCTACGAGCAGTACTTC
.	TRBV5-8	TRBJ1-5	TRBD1	CASRMGGTVGYQPQHF	TGTGCCAGCAGGATGGGTGGGACAGTCGGTTATCAGCCCCAGCATTTT
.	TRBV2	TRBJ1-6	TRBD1	CASSAVTGGSYNSPLHF	TGTGCCAGCAGTGCCGTTACAGGGGGCTCCTATAATTCACCCCTCCACTTT
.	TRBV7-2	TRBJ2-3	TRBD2	CASSLRLAGGGTDTQYF	TGTGCCAGCAGCCTACGCCTAGCGGGGGGGGGCACAGATACGCAGTATTTT
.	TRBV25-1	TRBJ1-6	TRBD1	CASSEAGGRRPLHF	TGTGCCAGCAGTGAAGCAGGGGGCCGTAGACCCCTCCACTTT
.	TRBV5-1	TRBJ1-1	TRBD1	CASSLPKSGQDTEAFF	TGCGCCAGCAGCTTGCCTAAGTCGGGACAGGACACTGAAGCTTTCTTT
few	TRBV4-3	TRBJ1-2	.	CASSQESGRNGYTF	TGCGCCAGCAGCCAAGAATCAGGGAGGAACGGCTACACCTTC
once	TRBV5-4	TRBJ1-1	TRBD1	CASSLAKGQGNGEAFF	TGTGCCAGCAGCTTGGCCAAAGGACAGGGGAACGGTGAAGCTTTCTTT
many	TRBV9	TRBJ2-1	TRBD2	CASSLTLRTSSNEQFF	TGTGCCAGCAGCTTAACCCTACGGACTAGCAGCAATGAGCAGTTCTTC
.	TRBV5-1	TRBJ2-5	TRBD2	CASKTSGPIQETQYF	TGCGCCAGCAAGACTAGCGGGCCAATACAAGAGACCCAGTACTTC
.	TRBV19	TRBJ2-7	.	CASSIGGHSYEQYF	TGTGCCAGTAGTATCGGCGGACACTCCTACGAGCAGTACTTC
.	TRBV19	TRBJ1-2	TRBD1	CATQRDRQGTLLNGYTF	TGTGCCACTCAAAGGGATCGACAGGGCACCCTTCTAAATGGCTACACCTTC
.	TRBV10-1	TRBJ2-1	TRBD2	CASSRIAGGSSYNEQFF	TGCGCCAGCAGTCGGATAGCGGGAGGAAGCTCCTACAATGAGCAGTTCTTC
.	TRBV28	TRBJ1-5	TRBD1	CASRRTGGWWDQPQHF	TGTGCCAGCAGACGGACAGGGGGATGGTGGGATCAGCCCCAGCATTTT
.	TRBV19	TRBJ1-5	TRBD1	CASSKGTGAPGPQHF	TGTGCCAGTAGTAAAGGGACAGGAGCCCCGGGGCCCCAGCATTTT
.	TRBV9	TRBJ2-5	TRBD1	CASSVGGQGGKETQYF	TGTGCCAGCAGCGTAGGAGGACAGGGGGGGAAGGAGACCCAGTACTTC
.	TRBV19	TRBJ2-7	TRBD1	CASSTTTGWKYEQYF	TGTGCCAGTAGTACAACGACAGGGTGGAAGTACGAGCAGTACTTC
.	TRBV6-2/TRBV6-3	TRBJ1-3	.	CASSYLGNTIYF	TGTGCCAGCAGTTACCTCGGGAACACCATATATTTT
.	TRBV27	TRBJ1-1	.	CASSFQAMNTEAFF	TGTGCCAGCAGTTTTCAGGCTATGAACACTGAAGCTTTCTTT
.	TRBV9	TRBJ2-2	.	CASSGGLNTGELFF	TGTGCCAGCAGCGGGGGGCTGAACACCGGGGAGCTGTTTTTT
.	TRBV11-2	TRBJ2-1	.	CASSLPGGGPHNEQFF	TGTGCCAGCAGCTTACCGGGCGGGGGCCCTCACAATGAGCAGTTCTTC
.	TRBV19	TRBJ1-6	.	CASRRDTYNSPLHF	TGTGCCAGCCGCAGAGACACTTATAATTCACCCCTCCACTTT
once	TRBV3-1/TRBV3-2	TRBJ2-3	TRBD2	CASTRIGGAGDTQYF	TGTGCCAGCACCCGGATCGGGGGGGCAGGAGATACGCAGTATTTT
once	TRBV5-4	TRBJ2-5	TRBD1	CASSSSQGAQETQYF	TGTGCCAGCAGCTCCTCACAGGGGGCCCAAGAGACCCAGTACTTC
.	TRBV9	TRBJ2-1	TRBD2	CASSLARPGGEQFF	TGTGCCAGCAGCCTGGCCAGGCCGGGGGGTGAGCAGTTCTTC
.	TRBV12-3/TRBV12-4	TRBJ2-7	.	CASSLLSEQYF	TGTGCCAGCAGTTTACTCAGCGAGCAGTACTTC
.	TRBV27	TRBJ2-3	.	CASSFLLASRTDTQYF	TGTGCCAGCAGTTTTCTTCTAGCGTCCCGCACAGATACGCAGTATTTT
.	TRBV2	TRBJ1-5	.	CASSRQGTQPQHF	TGTGCCAGCAGCCGCCAGGGGACCCAGCCCCAGCATTTT
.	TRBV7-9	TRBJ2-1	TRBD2	CASSSYPGGAHNEQFF	TGTGCCAGCAGCTCCTACCCCGGGGGGGCCCACAATGAGCAGTTCTTC
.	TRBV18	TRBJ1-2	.	CASSPGTGGDGYTF	TGTGCCAGCTCACCTGGGACGGGAGGCGATGGCTACACCTTC
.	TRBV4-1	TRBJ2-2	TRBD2	CASSQPHRLAGGNTGELFF	TGCGCCAGCAGCCAACCACATCGACTAGCGGGGGGGAACACCGGGGAGCTGTTTTTT
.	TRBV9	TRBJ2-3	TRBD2	CASSVDPAGGRDTQYF	TGTGCCAGCAGCGTAGACCCAGCGGGAGGACGGGATACGCAGTATTTT
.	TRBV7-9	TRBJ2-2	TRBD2	CANPSGTSGSANTGELFF	TGTGCCAACCCTTCTGGGACTAGCGGGAGCGCGAACACCGGGGAGCTGTTTTTT
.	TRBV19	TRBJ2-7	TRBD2	CASSISGRDIYEQYF	TGTGCCAGTAGTATTTCGGGGAGGGATATTTACGAGCAGTACTTC
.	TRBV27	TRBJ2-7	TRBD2	CASSLFSSGRVTNYEQYF	TGTGCCAGCAGTTTATTTTCTAGCGGGAGAGTGACCAACTACGAGCAGTACTTC
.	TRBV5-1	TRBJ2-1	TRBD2	CASSVGGASYNEQFF	TGCGCCAGCAGCGTCGGGGGGGCTAGCTACAATGAGCAGTTCTTC
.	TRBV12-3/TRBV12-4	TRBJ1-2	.	CASSSDSYGYTF	TGTGCCAGCAGTTCGGACAGCTATGGCTACACCTTC
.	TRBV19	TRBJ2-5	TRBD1	CASKITGGGETQYF	TGTGCCAGTAAAATCACAGGGGGAGGAGAGACCCAGTACTTC
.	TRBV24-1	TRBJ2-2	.	CATSDRGTGTGELFF	TGTGCCACCAGTGACAGGGGTACGGGCACCGGGGAGCTGTTTTTT
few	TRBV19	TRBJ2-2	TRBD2	CASTGRLAGQTGELFF	TGTGCCAGTACAGGGCGACTAGCGGGACAAACCGGGGAGCTGTTTTTT